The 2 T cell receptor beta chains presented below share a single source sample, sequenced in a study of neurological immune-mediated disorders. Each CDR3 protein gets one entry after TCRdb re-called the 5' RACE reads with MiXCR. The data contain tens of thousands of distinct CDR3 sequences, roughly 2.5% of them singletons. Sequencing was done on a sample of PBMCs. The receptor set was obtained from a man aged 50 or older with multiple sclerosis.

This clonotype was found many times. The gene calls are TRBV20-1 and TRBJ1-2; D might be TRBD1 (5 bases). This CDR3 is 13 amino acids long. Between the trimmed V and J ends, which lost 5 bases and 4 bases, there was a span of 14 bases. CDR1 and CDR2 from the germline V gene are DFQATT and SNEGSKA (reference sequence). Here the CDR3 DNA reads TGCAGTGCTGGGCAGACAGCGTTCTATGGCTACACCTTC. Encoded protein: CSAGQTAFYGYTF.

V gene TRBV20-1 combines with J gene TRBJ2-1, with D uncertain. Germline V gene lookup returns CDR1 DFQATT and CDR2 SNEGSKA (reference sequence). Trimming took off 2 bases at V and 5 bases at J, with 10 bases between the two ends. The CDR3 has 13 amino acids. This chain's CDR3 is CSARYQDDNEQFF. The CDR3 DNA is TGCAGTGCTAGATACCAGGACGACAATGAGCAGTTCTTC.